This T cell receptor beta chain comes out of a study of OX40 agonist ivuxolimab in advanced cancers. Study overall: At doses from 0.01 to 10 mg/kg, patients were given intravenous ivuxolimab every 2 weeks. The study reported partial responses in three patients: one hepatocellular carcinoma, two cutaneous melanoma.

Trimming cost V 1 base and J 1 base, with 9 bases left between them. Germline-derived CDR1 and CDR2 are SGHTA and FQGNSA. The CDR3 spans 15 residues. Clones were read by immunoSEQ multiplex PCR, and TCRdb kept only the in-frame ones, dropping some. The sample carries around 15,000 clones, 84% recorded once. V is TRBV7-2 and J is TRBJ2-3; TRBD2 might be the D (5 bases). This sequence originates from an adult with an advanced solid tumor such as melanoma, head and neck, liver or kidney cancer. Source: CD4+ or CD8+ T cells sorted from blood, taken in a trial of the OX40 agonist ivuxolimab. Written as DNA, the CDR3 is TGTGCCAGCAGCTTAGATTCCGGGGGCACAGATACGCAGTATTTT. This codes for CASSLDSGGTDTQYF.